Following are 6 T cell receptor beta chains from one sample sequenced in a study of blood T cell repertoires in COVID-19. Data came from immunoSEQ multiplex PCR; TCRdb stores just in-frame clones and leaves some out. The data hold 150,000 to 200,000 clones, with around 79% observed a single time. Material: PBMCs or T cells enriched from blood (not recorded which). The origin of the receptors is a woman aged 70-85 years in a cohort exposed to, infected with or recovered from COVID-19 (not recorded which).

J is TRBJ1-2 and V is TRBV18, with D possibly being TRBD1 (6 bases). Per the germline V gene, CDR1 is KGHSH and CDR2 is LQKENI. Trimming pared 3 bases from V and 8 bases from J, leaving 16 bases between. CDR3 size: 14 residues. CDR3 protein: CASSPPAQGGGYTF. DNA for the CDR3: TGTGCCAGCTCACCTCCTGCACAGGGCGGCGGCTACACCTTC. The complete variable domain, with remaining parts taken from reference TRBV18 and TRBJ1-2, reads NAGVMQNPRHLVRRRGQEARLRCSPMKGHSHVYWYRQLPEEGLKFMVYLQKENIIDESGMPKERFSAEFPKEGPSILRIQQVVRGDSAAYFCASSPPAQGGGYTFGSGTRLTVV.

This clone occurred a few times. The genes are TRBV11-2 and TRBJ2-3; 7 bases are a match to TRBD2. The CDR3 is 16 amino acids. Germline trimming cut 2 bases from V and 2 bases from J; bases unmatched to any gene: 7. The germline gives CDR1 SGHAT, CDR2 FQNNGV. The CDR3 protein is CASSLWGGSYTDTQYF. CDR3 bases: TGTGCCAGCAGCTTATGGGGCGGGAGCTACACAGATACGCAGTATTTT.

The rearrangement uses TRBV24-1 and TRBJ1-1; D not resolved. V gave up 3 bases and J gave up 10 bases, with 8 bases separating them. The CDR3 is 11 amino acids. The germline V gene encodes CDR1 KGHDR and CDR2 SFDVKD. CDR3 DNA: TGTGCCACCAGTGATCGGTATCTAGCTTTCTTT. As protein: CATSDRYLAFF.

The chain couples TRBV19 to TRBJ1-5; TRBD1 is a possible D gene (6 bases). This CDR3 spans 13 amino acids. Germline V gene data show CDR1 as LNHDA and CDR2 as SQIVND (reference sequence). Deletions cut 7 bases from V and 3 bases from J, with 10 bases between. The CDR3 loop reads CASNGQPNQPQHF. As DNA, the CDR3 is TGTGCCAGTAACGGACAGCCCAATCAGCCCCAGCATTTT.

This clone is deemed medium-sized (0.01 to 0.1%). The rearrangement links TRBV15 to TRBJ2-7; perhaps TRBD1 as D (6 bases). This CDR3 is 15 amino acids long. The V end was cut by 2 bases, the J end by 5 bases, with 16 bases between. Germline CDR1 is LNHNV and CDR2 is YYDKDF (reference sequence). CDR3 sequence: CATSRPQGATDEQYF. The CDR3 DNA follows: TGTGCCACCAGCAGACCACAGGGTGCTACCGACGAGCAGTACTTC.

Details on this clone: One junction end disagrees with the germline gene, perhaps due to a read error. This rearrangement joins TRBV7-9 to TRBJ2-1, with D perhaps TRBD2 (6 bases). There are 17 residues in the CDR3. Germline-derived CDR1 and CDR2 are SEHNR and FQNEAQ (reference sequence). CDR3 in DNA: TGTGCCAGCATCTTAACCGGGACTGGGGCTGTCTACAATGAGCAGTTCTTC. Translating it yields CASILTGTGAVYNEQFF. Full variable domain (remainder filled in from reference TRBV7-9 and TRBJ2-1): DTGVSQNPRHKITKRGQNVTFRCDPISEHNRLYWYRQTLGQGPEFLTYFQNEAQLEKSRLLSDRFSAERPKGSFSTLEIQRTEQGDSAMYLCASILTGTGAVYNEQFFGPGTRLTVL.